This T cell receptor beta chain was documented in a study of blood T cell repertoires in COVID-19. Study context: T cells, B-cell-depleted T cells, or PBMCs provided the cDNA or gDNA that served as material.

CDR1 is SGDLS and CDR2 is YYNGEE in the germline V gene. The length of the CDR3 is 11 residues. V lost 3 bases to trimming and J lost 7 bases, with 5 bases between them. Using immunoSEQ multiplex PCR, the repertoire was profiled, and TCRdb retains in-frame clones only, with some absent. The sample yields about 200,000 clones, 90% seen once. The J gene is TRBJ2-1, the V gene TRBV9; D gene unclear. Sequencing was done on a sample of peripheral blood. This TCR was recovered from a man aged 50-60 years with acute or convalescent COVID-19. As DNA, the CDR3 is TGTGCCAGCAGCGCCCGTAATGAGCAGTTCTTC. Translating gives CASSARNEQFF.